This T cell receptor (beta chain) originates from a study of cytomegalovirus exposure and HLA in healthy donors. Germline-derived CDR1 and CDR2 are MNHNS and SASEGT. The CDR3 is 14 amino acids. J was trimmed by 6 bases and V by 6 bases; bases with no gene match: 4. PCR amplification relied on 60 Vbeta primers (plus 13 Jbeta primers). TCRdb's table, derived via immunoSEQ multiplex PCR, lists solely in-frame clones and lacks some. This table has approximately 130,000 clones, about 78% appearing once. The J gene is TRBJ1-4, the V gene TRBV6-1; 10 bases are a match to TRBD1. The specimen sequenced was PBMCs. This TCR was sampled from a human donor in good health. CDR3 in DNA: TGTGCCAGCAGATGGGACAGGGGAGATGAAAAACTGTTTTTT. Protein sequence: CASRWDRGDEKLFF.